A selection of T cell receptor beta chains follows, all from one sample in a study of shared clonotypes between healthy human individuals. The data were produced by immunoSEQ multiplex PCR, yet TCRdb's version contains in-frame clones alone and is incomplete. The sample shows around 2,100,000 clones, around 96% of them seen only once. The material sequenced was naive CD8+ T cells sorted from blood. Receptors were obtained from a young man in good health. CDR3s include the opening cysteine and the closing phenylalanine or tryptophan.

V gene: TRBV13; CDR3 protein: CASSQSSSWGGNTIYF
V gene: TRBV11-2; CDR3 protein: CASSTWTIPETQYF
V gene: TRBV29-1; CDR3 protein: CSVEGQRQTDTQYF
V gene: TRBV9; CDR3 protein: CASSVGGDGVYGYTF
V gene: TRBV19; CDR3 protein: CASSPRGTDTQYF
V gene: TRBV30; CDR3 protein: CAWSGTSGGSSYNEQFF
V gene: TRBV29-1; CDR3 protein: CSVGLASSYEQYF
V gene: TRBV4-1; CDR3 protein: CASSQEGFADTQYF
V gene: TRBV6-5; CDR3 protein: CASSRDSYVGVFF
V gene: TRBV27; CDR3 protein: CASSSGTGGYEQYF